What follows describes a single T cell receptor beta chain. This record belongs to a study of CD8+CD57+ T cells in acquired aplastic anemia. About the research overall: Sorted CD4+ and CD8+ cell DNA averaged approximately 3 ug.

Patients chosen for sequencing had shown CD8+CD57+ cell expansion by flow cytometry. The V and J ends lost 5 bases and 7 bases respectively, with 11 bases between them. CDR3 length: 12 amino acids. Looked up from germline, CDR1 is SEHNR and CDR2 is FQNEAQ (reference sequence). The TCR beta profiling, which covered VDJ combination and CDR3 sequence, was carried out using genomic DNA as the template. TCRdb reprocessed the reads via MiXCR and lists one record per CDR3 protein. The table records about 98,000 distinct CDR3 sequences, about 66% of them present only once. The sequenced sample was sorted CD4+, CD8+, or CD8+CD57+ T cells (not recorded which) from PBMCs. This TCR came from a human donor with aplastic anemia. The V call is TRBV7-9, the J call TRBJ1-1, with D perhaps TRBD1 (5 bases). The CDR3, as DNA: TGTGCCAGCAGCCAACGACAGAATGAAGCTTTCTTT. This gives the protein CASSQRQNEAFF.